What follows are 13 T cell receptor beta chains derived from one specimen sequenced in a study of blood T cell repertoires in COVID-19. Repertoires were generated with immunoSEQ multiplex PCR, while TCRdb's copy carries only in-frame clones and drops some. The sample has approximately 92,000 clones; approximately 81% are singletons. The sequencing sample was made of peripheral blood. Source of these receptors: a man in his fifties or sixties with acute or convalescent COVID-19.

The V gene is TRBV19, the J gene TRBJ1-1; D uncertain. Germline loops: CDR1 LNHDA, CDR2 SQIVND (reference sequence). This CDR3 region has 14 residues. V lost 1 base to trimming and J lost 3 bases, with 9 bases between them. DNA of the CDR3: TGTGCCAGTAGTATAGTGGGCGGGGACACTGAAGCTTTCTTT. Its protein product is CASSIVGGDTEAFF.

V and J are TRBV7-9 and TRBJ1-4, with TRBD1 matching 10 bases. The CDR3 sequence is 15 residues long. CDR1 is SEHNR, CDR2 FQNEAQ, per germline (reference sequence). V lost 1 base and J lost 4; bases outside the gene matches: 0. CDR3 residues: CASSLGTGGNEKLFF. CDR3 DNA sequence: TGTGCCAGCAGCTTAGGGACAGGGGGTAATGAAAAACTGTTTTTT.

The V call is TRBV4-1, the J call TRBJ2-1; 9 bases fit TRBD2. With 0 bases clipped from V and 7 bases from J, the junction kept 7 bases outside the gene matches. Looked up from germline, CDR1 is MGHRA and CDR2 is YSYEKL. This CDR3 is built from 16 residues. The CDR3 sequence is CASSQERLAVRNEQFF. The CDR3 region has the DNA TGCGCCAGCAGCCAAGAGAGACTAGCGGTACGAAATGAGCAGTTCTTC.

V is TRBV5-5 and J is TRBJ1-1; a weak D match, TRBD1 (6 bases). Trimming removed 4 bases from V and 1 base from J, with 20 bases in between. The germline gives CDR1 SGHKS, CDR2 YYEKEE (reference sequence). CDR3 length: 17 residues. CDR3 coding DNA: TGTGCCAGCAGCGCAACAGGGCCTGGGATGTGGAACACTGAAGCTTTCTTT. This codes for CASSATGPGMWNTEAFF.

This chain links TRBV9 with TRBJ2-2; no firm D call. Per germline, CDR1 SGDLS and CDR2 YYNGEE. The CDR3 is made up of 15 amino acids. V was cut by 0 bases and J by 0 bases, with 6 bases left in between. In DNA form, the CDR3 reads TGTGCCAGCAGCGTAGTATCAGCGAACACCGGGGAGCTGTTTTTT. This encodes CASSVVSANTGELFF.

The CDR3 loop is CASSFPGQGRFSTDTQYF. The CDR3 bases are TGTGCCAGCAGTTTCCCGGGACAGGGACGATTTAGCACAGATACGCAGTATTTT. The gene calls are TRBV28 and TRBJ2-3; 9 positions match TRBD1. Germline V gene lookup returns CDR1 MDHEN and CDR2 SYDVKM. With 3 bases clipped from V and 0 bases from J, the junction kept 10 bases outside the gene matches. The length of the CDR3 is 18 residues.

This clone was seen a single time. This chain connects TRBV24-1 to TRBJ2-1; 8 positions agree with TRBD1. Trimming at V came to 2 bases and at J to 5 bases, leaving 4 bases not matched to a gene. CDR1 is KGHDR, CDR2 SFDVKD, per germline. This CDR3 has 15 amino acids. CDR3 in DNA: TGTGCCACCAGTGATTCCCAGGGGGCGGACAATGAGCAGTTCTTC. As protein: CATSDSQGADNEQFF.

This chain connects TRBV9 to TRBJ1-3; tentatively, D is TRBD1 (6 bases). CDR1 is SGDLS, CDR2 YYNGEE, per germline. V lost 3 bases, J lost 0 bases, and 13 bases lay in between. CDR3 size: 16 residues. The CDR3 DNA follows: TGTGCCAGCAGCGATACAGGGCCCCTCTCTGGAAACACCATATATTTT. Amino acid sequence: CASSDTGPLSGNTIYF.

This clone has only one observation. The J gene is TRBJ1-1, the V gene TRBV5-5; D possibly corresponds to TRBD1 (5 bases). V dropped 3 bases and J dropped 0 bases, with 15 bases sitting between them. CDR1 SGHKS and CDR2 YYEKEE come from the germline V gene (reference sequence). The CDR3 consists of 16 residues. The CDR3 is CASSSTWRGLNTEAFF. CDR3 nucleotide sequence: TGTGCCAGCAGCTCTACGTGGAGGGGCCTGAACACTGAAGCTTTCTTT.

This sequence joins TRBV10-3 and TRBJ2-1, with TRBD1 matching 7 bases. With V trimmed by 5 bases and J by 10 bases, 5 bases remained unmatched. CDR3 size: 12 residues. Germline CDR1 and CDR2: ENHRY and SYGVKD. The CDR3 reads CAISRQGSEQFF. In nucleotides, the CDR3 is TGTGCCATCAGTAGACAGGGATCCGAGCAGTTCTTC.

The J gene is TRBJ2-1, the V gene TRBV30; 7 bases line up with TRBD1. The CDR3 length is 13 residues. The ends lost 1 base at V and 3 bases at J; junction bases unmatched: 0. The V gene's germline CDR1 is GTSNPN and CDR2 SVGIG (reference sequence). Written as DNA, the CDR3 is TGTGCCTGGAGTGACAGGGGCTACAATGAGCAGTTCTTC. Translated, it gives CAWSDRGYNEQFF.

Only one count was recorded for this clone. The chain is built from TRBV18 and TRBJ1-1; 11 bases are shared with TRBD1. Germline CDR1 reads KGHSH; CDR2 reads LQKENI. The trim removed 6 bases at V and 2 bases at J, leaving 8 bases unmatched. The CDR3 has 16 amino acids. The CDR3 here is CASSGGTGGRNTEAFF. The CDR3 nucleotides read TGTGCCAGCTCCGGCGGGACAGGGGGACGTAACACTGAAGCTTTCTTT.

The rearrangement links TRBV7-9 to TRBJ1-4; weak D call: TRBD1 (5 bases). The germline gives CDR1 SEHNR, CDR2 FQNEAQ (reference sequence). The CDR3 has 16 amino acids. V lost 4 bases and J lost 7, with 19 bases in between. The CDR3 bases are TGTGCCAGCAGCTCCTCGGCATACGTAAGGGGTGAAAAACTGTTTTTT. It translates to CASSSSAYVRGEKLFF. The full variable domain, completed using reference TRBV7-9 and TRBJ1-4, is DTGVSQNPRHKITKRGQNVTFRCDPISEHNRLYWYRQTLGQGPEFLTYFQNEAQLEKSRLLSDRFSAERPKGSFSTLEIQRTEQGDSAMYLCASSSSAYVRGEKLFFGSGTQLSVL.